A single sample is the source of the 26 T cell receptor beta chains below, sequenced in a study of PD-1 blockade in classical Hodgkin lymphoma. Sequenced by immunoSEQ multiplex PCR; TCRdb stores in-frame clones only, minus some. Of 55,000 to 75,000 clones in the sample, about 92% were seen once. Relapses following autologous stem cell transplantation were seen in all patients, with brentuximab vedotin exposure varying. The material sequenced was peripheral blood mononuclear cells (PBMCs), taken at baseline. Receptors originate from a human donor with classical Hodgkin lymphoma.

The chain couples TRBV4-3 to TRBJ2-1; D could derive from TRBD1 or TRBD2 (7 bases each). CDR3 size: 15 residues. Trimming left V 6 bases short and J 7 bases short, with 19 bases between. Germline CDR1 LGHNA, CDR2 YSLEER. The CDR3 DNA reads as TGCGCCAGCAGTCACAGGGGAGGGGTAAAGAATGAGCAGTTCTTC. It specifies CASSHRGGVKNEQFF.

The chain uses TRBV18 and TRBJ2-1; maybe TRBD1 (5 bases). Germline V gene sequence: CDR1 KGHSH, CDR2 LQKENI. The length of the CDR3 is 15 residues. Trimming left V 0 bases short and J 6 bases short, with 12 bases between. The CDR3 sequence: CASSPPPGSPNEQFF. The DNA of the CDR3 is TGTGCCAGCTCACCACCCCCAGGGTCCCCCAATGAGCAGTTCTTC.

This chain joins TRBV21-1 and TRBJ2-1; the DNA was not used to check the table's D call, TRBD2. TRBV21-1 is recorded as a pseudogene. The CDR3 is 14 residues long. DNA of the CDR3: TGTGCCAGCGTGGGGCCAGCGGGAGGGCCCGGGCAGTTCTTC. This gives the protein CASVGPAGGPGQFF.

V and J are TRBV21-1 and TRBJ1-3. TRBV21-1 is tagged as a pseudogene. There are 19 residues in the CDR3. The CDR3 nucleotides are TGTGCCAGCAGCAAATTGTTCCGGGGGGGCTTGGATAACGGAAACACCATATATTTT. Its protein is CASSKLFRGGLDNGNTIYF.

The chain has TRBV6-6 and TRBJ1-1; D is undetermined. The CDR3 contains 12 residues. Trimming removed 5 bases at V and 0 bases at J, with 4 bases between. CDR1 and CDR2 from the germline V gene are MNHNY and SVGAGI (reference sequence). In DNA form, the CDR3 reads TGTGCCAGCAGTACCCTGAACACTGAAGCTTTCTTT. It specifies CASSTLNTEAFF.

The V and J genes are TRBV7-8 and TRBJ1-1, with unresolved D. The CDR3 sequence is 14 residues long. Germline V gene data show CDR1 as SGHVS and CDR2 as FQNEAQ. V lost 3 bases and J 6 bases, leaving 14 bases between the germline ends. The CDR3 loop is CASSFNPSPSEAFF. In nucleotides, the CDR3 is TGTGCCAGCAGCTTTAATCCGTCACCTTCTGAAGCTTTCTTT.

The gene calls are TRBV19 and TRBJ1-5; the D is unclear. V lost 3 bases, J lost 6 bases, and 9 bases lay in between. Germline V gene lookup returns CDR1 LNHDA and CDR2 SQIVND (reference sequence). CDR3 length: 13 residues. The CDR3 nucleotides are TGTGCCAGTAGTATCTGGGTAACTCAGCCCCAGCATTTT. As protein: CASSIWVTQPQHF.

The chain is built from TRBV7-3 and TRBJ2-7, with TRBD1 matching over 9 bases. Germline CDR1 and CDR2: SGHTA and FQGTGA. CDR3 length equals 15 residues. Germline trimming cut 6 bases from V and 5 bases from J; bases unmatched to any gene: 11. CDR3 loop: CASSREQGALNEQYF. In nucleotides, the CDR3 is TGTGCCAGCAGTCGCGAACAGGGGGCGCTTAACGAGCAGTACTTC.

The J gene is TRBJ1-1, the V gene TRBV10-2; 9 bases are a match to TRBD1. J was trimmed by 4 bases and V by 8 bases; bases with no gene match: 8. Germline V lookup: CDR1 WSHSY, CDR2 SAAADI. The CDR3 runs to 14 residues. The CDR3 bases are TGCGCCAGCTCCTCAACGGACAGGGGCACTGAAGCTTTCTTT. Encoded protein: CASSSTDRGTEAFF.

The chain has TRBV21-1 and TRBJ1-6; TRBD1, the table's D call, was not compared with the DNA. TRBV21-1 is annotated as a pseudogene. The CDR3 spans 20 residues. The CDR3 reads CASSSDQAQKFLSYNSPLHF. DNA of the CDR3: TGTGCCAGCAGCTCGGATCAGGCACAGAAGTTCCTCTCCTATAATTCACCCCTCCACTTT.

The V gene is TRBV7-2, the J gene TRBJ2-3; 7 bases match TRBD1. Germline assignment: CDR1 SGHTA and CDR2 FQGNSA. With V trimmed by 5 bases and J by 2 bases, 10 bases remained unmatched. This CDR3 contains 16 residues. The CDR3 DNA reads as TGTGCCAGCAGCACCCCACGGGACAGATACACAGATACGCAGTATTTT. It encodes CASSTPRDRYTDTQYF.

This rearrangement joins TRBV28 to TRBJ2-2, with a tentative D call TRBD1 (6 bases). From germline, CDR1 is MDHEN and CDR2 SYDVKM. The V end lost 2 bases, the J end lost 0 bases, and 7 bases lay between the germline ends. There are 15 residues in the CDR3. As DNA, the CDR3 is TGTGCCAGCAGTTTAGACAGGCCGAACACCGGGGAGCTGTTTTTT. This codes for CASSLDRPNTGELFF.

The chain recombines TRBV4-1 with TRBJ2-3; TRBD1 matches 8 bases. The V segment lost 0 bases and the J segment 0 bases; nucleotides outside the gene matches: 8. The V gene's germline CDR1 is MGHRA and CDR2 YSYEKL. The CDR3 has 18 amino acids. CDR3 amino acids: CASSQEHVRTGSTDTQYF. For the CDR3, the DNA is TGCGCCAGCAGCCAAGAGCATGTCCGGACAGGGAGCACAGATACGCAGTATTTT.

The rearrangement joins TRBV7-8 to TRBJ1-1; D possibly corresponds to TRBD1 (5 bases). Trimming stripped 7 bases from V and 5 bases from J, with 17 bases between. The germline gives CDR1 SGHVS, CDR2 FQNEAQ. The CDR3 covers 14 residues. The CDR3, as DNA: TGTGCCAGCACCAATAACCTCGGGGGAACTGAAGCTTTCTTT. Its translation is CASTNNLGGTEAFF.

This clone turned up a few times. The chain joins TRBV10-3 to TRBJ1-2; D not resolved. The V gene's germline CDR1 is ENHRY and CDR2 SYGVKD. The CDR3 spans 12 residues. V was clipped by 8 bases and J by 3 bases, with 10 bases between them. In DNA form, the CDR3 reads TGTGCCATCCCCGGGCCATACTATGGCTACACCTTC. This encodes CAIPGPYYGYTF.

The CDR3 is CASSWASGAYEQYF. CDR3 sequence (DNA): TGTGCCAGCAGTTGGGCTAGCGGGGCCTACGAGCAGTACTTC. The J gene is TRBJ2-7, the V gene TRBV27, with 9 bases lining up with TRBD2. Germline CDR1 is MNHEY and CDR2 is SMNVEV (reference sequence). The CDR3 loop spans 14 amino acids. The V segment lost 4 bases and the J segment 2 bases; nucleotides outside the gene matches: 3.

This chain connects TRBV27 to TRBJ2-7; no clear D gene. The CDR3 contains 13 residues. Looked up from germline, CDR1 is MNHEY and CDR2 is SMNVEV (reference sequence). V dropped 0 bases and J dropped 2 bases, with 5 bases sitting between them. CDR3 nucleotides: TGTGCCAGCAGTTTATCAGGCGCCTACGAGCAGTACTTC. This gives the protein CASSLSGAYEQYF.

The CDR3 here is CAWSFGQISTDTQYF. In DNA, the CDR3 is TGTGCCTGGAGTTTTGGACAAATAAGCACAGATACGCAGTATTTT. The rearrangement links TRBV30 to TRBJ2-3; D is perhaps TRBD1 (5 bases). V dropped 2 bases and J dropped 0 bases, with 12 bases sitting between them. This CDR3 has 15 residues. Germline CDR1 GTSNPN, CDR2 SVGIG (reference sequence).

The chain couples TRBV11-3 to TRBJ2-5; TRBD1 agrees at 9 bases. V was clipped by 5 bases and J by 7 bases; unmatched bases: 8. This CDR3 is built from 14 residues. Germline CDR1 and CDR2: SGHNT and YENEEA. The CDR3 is CASSPQGAKGTQYF. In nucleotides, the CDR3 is TGTGCCAGCAGCCCACAGGGGGCAAAGGGGACCCAGTACTTC.

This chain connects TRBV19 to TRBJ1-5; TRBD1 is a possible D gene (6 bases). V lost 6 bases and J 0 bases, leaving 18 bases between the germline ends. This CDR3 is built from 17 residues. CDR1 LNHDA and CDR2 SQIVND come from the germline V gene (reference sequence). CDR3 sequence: CASSLDRSGDSNQPQHF. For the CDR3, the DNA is TGTGCCAGTAGCCTAGACAGGTCTGGGGATAGCAATCAGCCCCAGCATTTT. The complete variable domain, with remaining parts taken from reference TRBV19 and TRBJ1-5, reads DGGITQSPKYLFRKEGQNVTLSCEQNLNHDAMYWYRQDPGQGLRLIYYSQIVNDFQKGDIAEGYSVSREKKESFPLTVTSAQKNPTAFYLCASSLDRSGDSNQPQHFGDGTRLSIL.

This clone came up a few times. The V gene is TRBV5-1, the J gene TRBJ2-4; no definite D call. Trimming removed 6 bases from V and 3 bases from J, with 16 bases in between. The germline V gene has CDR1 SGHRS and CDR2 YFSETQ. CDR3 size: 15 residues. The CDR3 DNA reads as TGCGCCAGCACCACCGGGCCCAGAGGCAAAAACATTCAGTACTTC. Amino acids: CASTTGPRGKNIQYF.

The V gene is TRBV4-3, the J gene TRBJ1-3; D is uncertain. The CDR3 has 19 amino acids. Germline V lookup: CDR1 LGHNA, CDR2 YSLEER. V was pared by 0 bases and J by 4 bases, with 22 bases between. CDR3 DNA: TGCGCCAGCAGCCAAGATCCGGCGACGGCCGGCTGGGGAGGAAACACCATATATTTT. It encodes CASSQDPATAGWGGNTIYF.

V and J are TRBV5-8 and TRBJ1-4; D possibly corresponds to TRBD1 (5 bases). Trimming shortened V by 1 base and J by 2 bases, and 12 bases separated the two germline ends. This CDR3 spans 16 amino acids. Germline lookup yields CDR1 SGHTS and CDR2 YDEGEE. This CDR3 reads CASSLNPGATNEKLFF. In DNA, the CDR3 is TGTGCCAGCAGCTTGAACCCTGGGGCCACTAATGAAAAACTGTTTTTT.

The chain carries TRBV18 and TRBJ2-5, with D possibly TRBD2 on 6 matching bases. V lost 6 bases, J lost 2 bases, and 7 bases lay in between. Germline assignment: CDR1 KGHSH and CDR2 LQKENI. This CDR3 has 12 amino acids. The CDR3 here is CASSSGQETQYF. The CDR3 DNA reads TGTGCCAGCTCCAGCGGGCAAGAGACCCAGTACTTC.

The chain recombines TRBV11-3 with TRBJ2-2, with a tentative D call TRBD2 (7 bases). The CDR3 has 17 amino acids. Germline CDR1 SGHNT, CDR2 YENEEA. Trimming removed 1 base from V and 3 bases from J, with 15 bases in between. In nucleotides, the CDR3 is TGTGCCAGCAGCTTAGGAGGGGGGGCGAGATACACCGGGGAGCTGTTTTTT. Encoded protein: CASSLGGGARYTGELFF.

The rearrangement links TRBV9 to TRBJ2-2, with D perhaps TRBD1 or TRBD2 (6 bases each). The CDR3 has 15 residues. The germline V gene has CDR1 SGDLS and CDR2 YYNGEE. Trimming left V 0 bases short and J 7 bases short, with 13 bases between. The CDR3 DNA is TGTGCCAGCAGCGTAGTACCGGGGGCCGGCGGGGAGCTGTTTTTT. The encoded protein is CASSVVPGAGGELFF.